The sequence of this TCR beta chain was determined in a study of molecular identifiers for immune sequencing clone quantification (dated by TCRdb to between 2017 and 2018). As for the study more broadly: For a replicate experiment, the RNA from either 20,000 or 100,000 naive CD8 T cells was divided into five aliquots, and four of those aliquots went on to sequencing. The study was a methods study using CD8 T cells to benchmark molecular-identifier clustering-based TCR repertoire sequencing (MIDCIRS) and TCR RNA copy counting. Overall study results and their limits: In CMV-specific effector cells, over 99% of molecules were held by clones above 20 RNA copies, whereas under 1% of molecules were held by such clones in naive cells. Highly expanded clone sizes could be underestimated because identical TCR molecules may share a barcode. Spiked-in Jurkat TCR RNA equal to a single cell's worth was reported to be detectable even within one million naive CD8 T cells. About 3.1 recovered TCR RNA copies per cell were obtained by modeling, versus about 10 by digital PCR, implying a capture efficiency of 25% to 30%. When barcode sub-clustering was omitted, TCR diversity was inflated by chimeric consensus sequences, with chimeras reaching as high as 47%. The naive libraries included spiked-in Jurkat TCR RNA (roughly ten copies' worth), and this Jurkat TCR RNA is not part of the donor repertoire.

Libraries of naive CD8 T cells were built from approximately 20,000 to 1,000,000 sorted cells, with 10%, 30% or 50% of the purified RNA used. On a BD FACSAria II, naive CD8 T cells were FACS-sorted as CD8+CD4-CCR7+CD45RA+ and collected into RLT Plus buffer. To test detection sensitivity, Jurkat RNA equivalent to roughly eleven TCR copies was spiked into samples of about 18,000-1,000,000 naive CD8 T cells. Enrichment of CD8 T cells was done with RosetteSep CD8+ T Cell Enrichment Cocktail plus Ficoll-Paque, and ACK red cell lysis came afterward. Many counts were recorded for this clonotype. Its antigen is unknown. Base quality data are lacking; no much larger clone is found one base away. Library prep was done by PCR. Sequencing was performed on a NextSeq 500. Bulk TCR libraries were generated as previously described, with the TCR primers listed in Table S5 used. Total RNA was purified with the Qiagen AllPrep DNA/RNA kit. Before analysis, reads from multiple sequencing runs of one library were combined. The authors' pipeline ran thus. Only reads with exact TCR constant sequence were kept, trimmed to 150 nt, and grouped by their 12-nt molecular barcodes. Within each barcode group, reads were sub-clustered at a 15% Levenshtein threshold, and quality-weighted consensus sequences were built per RNA molecule. Non-functional sequences were excluded, and lower-count sequences lying one edit away from another sequence were also excluded. Based on fitting two negative binomial distributions, any barcode sub-cluster with under 20% of the maximum read count was discarded. TCRdb trimmed the raw reads at Q25, called clones with MiXCR and kept productive beta chains. Each CDR3 protein gets just one entry, which takes the most common genes and DNA from the rows behind it. TCRdb, not the original authors, processed these V and J calls. The table for this sample lists some 320,000 distinct CDR3 sequences; 24% of them were counted only once. The ten largest account for around 0.74% of the sample.

V and J lose 5 bases and 4 bases, and a span of 10 bases separates them. The CDR3 covers 13 residues, taking in both the cysteine and the phenylalanine. Only the CDR3 DNA stays, 39 bases, in frame from base 1. The germline V gene yields SGHTA for CDR1 and FQGNSA for CDR2. The chain links TRBV7-2 with TRBJ2-3; the D gene assignment is ambiguous. The sequencing input was naive CD8+ T cells from blood, with Jurkat cell RNA spiked in. Interpreted using the paper, the cell subset or site label stands for: FACS-sorted CD8+CD4-CCR7+CD45RA+ naive T cells. This sequence originates from a human donor in good health. Some libraries in this study had Jurkat cell RNA spiked in. The CDR3 sequence is CASSPTDADTQYF. DNA sequence: TGTGCCAGCAGCCCGACCGATGCAGATACGCAGTATTTT.